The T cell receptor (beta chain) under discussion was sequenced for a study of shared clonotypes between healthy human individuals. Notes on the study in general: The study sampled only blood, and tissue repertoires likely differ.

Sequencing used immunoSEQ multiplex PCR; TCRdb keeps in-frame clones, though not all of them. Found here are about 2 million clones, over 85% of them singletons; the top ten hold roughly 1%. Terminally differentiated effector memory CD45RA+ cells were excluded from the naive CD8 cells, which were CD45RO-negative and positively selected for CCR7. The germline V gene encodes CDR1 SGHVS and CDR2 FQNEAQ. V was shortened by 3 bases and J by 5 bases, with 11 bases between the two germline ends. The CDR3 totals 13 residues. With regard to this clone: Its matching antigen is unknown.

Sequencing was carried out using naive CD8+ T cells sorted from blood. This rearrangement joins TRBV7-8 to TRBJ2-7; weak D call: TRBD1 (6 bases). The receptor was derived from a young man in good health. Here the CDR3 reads CASSLVGTNEQYF. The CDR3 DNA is TGTGCCAGCAGCTTGGTGGGGACAAACGAGCAGTACTTC.